The 16 T cell receptor beta chains listed next were all sequenced from one sample in a study of early T cells in non-severe SARS-CoV-2 infection. A single record per CDR3 protein comes from TCRdb applying MiXCR to the 5' RACE reads. The data contain approximately 48,000 distinct CDR3 sequences, roughly 6.5% of them seen just once; the ten biggest clones take up around 2.8%. The sample in question was whole blood, obtained at baseline. The receptors derive from an adult who was a healthcare worker with PCR-confirmed SARS-CoV-2 infection or an uninfected control (not recorded which).

There are many counts of this clonotype. V gene TRBV12-3 or TRBV12-4 combines with J gene TRBJ2-1; no clear D. Trimming stripped 7 bases from V and 2 bases from J, with 15 bases between. This CDR3 is built from 15 residues. The CDR3 DNA reads as TGTGCCAGCACCAACCTAAGCCGGACCTACAATGAGCAGTTCTTC. It codes for CASTNLSRTYNEQFF.

V is TRBV2 and J is TRBJ2-4; D may be TRBD2 (7 bases). CDR3 length: 15 amino acids. Germline CDR1 SNHLY, CDR2 FYNNEI. Trimming pared 0 bases from V and 8 bases from J, leaving 14 bases between. The CDR3 reads CASSEAPGGEYIQYF. CDR3 nucleotide sequence: TGTGCCAGCAGTGAAGCGCCGGGGGGCGAGTACATTCAGTACTTC. Combining the CDR3 with reference TRBV2 and TRBJ2-4 gives the whole variable domain EPEVTQTPSHQVTQMGQEVILRCVPISNHLYFYWYRQILGQKVEFLVSFYNNEISEKSEIFDDQFSVERPDGSNFTLKIRSTKLEDSAMYFCASSEAPGGEYIQYFGAGTRLSVL.

The chain links TRBV5-1 to TRBJ2-3; D assignment may be TRBD1 or TRBD2 (6 bases each). The CDR3 spans 17 residues. The V end lost 1 base, the J end lost 3 bases, and 18 bases lay between the germline ends. Germline CDR1 reads SGHRS; CDR2 reads YFSETQ. CDR3 DNA: TGCGCCAGCAGCTTGTTTATGAGGGGGGAGAGAACAGATACGCAGTATTTT. This encodes CASSLFMRGERTDTQYF.

In this sample, this clonotype turned up a few times. The genes are TRBV7-2 and TRBJ2-1, with 11 bases fitting TRBD2. J was trimmed by 8 bases and V by 5 bases; bases with no gene match: 5. The germline V gene encodes CDR1 SGHTA and CDR2 FQGNSA. This CDR3 is built from 14 residues. This CDR3 reads CASSTGLAVDEQFF. The CDR3 DNA follows: TGTGCCAGCAGCACGGGACTAGCGGTAGATGAGCAGTTCTTC.

This clonotype has only one observation. The rearrangement uses TRBV6-6 and TRBJ2-7; D unclear. The CDR3 has 14 residues. V was clipped by 0 bases and J by 3 bases, with 9 bases between them. The V gene's germline CDR1 is MNHNY and CDR2 SVGAGI (reference sequence). CDR3 protein: CASSYSSSNYEQYF. CDR3 nucleotide sequence: TGTGCCAGCAGTTACTCGAGCAGTAACTACGAGCAGTACTTC.

This clonotype was recorded a few times. This chain links TRBV9 with TRBJ1-1; D uncertain. The germline V gene encodes CDR1 SGDLS and CDR2 YYNGEE. The CDR3 loop spans 14 amino acids. V was cut by 2 bases and J by 0 bases, with 8 bases left in between. This CDR3 is CASSVGQLNTEAFF. The CDR3 bases are TGTGCCAGCAGCGTTGGGCAGTTGAACACTGAAGCTTTCTTT.

The sample holds many counts of this clonotype. V and J are TRBV30 and TRBJ1-5; 7 bases agree with TRBD1. CDR3 length: 17 amino acids. With 2 bases clipped from V and 0 bases from J, the junction kept 10 bases outside the gene matches. Germline CDR1 is GTSNPN and CDR2 is SVGIG (reference sequence). CDR3 bases: TGTGCCTGGAGTCCAACACAGGGGTCTAATAGCAATCAGCCCCAGCATTTT. It codes for CAWSPTQGSNSNQPQHF.

Remarks on this clonotype: An end of the junction differs from the germline gene, which may be a read error. The CDR3 sequence: CVSSSPVGAKNIQYF. CDR3 coding DNA: TGTGTCAGCAGCTCCCCGGTAGGGGCCAAAAACATTCAGTACTTC. The V call is TRBV11-1, the J call TRBJ2-4; D gene uncertain. Germline V gene lookup returns CDR1 SGHAT and CDR2 FQDESV (reference sequence). The CDR3 is 15 amino acids. The whole variable domain, filled in from reference TRBV11-1 and TRBJ2-4, reads EAEVAQSPRYKITEKSQAVAFWCDPISGHATLYWYRQILGQGPELLVQFQDESVVDDSQLPKDRFSAERLKGVDSTLKIQPAELGDSAMYLCVSSSPVGAKNIQYFGAGTRLSVL.

This clonotype was observed at least ten times. The CDR3 DNA follows: TGTGCCAGCTCAGGACAAGAGACCCAGTACTTC. Translating gives CASSGQETQYF. The chain carries TRBV18 and TRBJ2-5; no definite D call. This CDR3 is built from 11 residues. Germline values: CDR1 KGHSH, CDR2 LQKENI. The V gene lost 5 bases and the J gene lost 2 bases, with 3 bases spanning the gap.

This clonotype was found a few times. The V and J genes are TRBV7-2 and TRBJ2-7; 12 positions agree with TRBD2. The germline gives CDR1 SGHTA, CDR2 FQGNSA. Unmatched junction bases numbered 10, after V lost 4 bases and J lost 6 bases. The CDR3 loop spans 16 amino acids. CDR3 residues: CASSSELGLAGIEQYF. The CDR3 DNA is TGTGCCAGCAGCTCGGAACTAGGACTAGCGGGGATCGAGCAGTACTTC. Together with reference TRBV7-2 and TRBJ2-7, the CDR3 gives the full variable domain: GAGVSQSPSNKVTEKGKDVELRCDPISGHTALYWYRQSLGQGLEFLIYFQGNSAPDKSGLPSDRFSAERTGGSVSTLTIQRTQQEDSAVYLCASSSELGLAGIEQYFGPGTRLTVT.

This chain connects TRBV20-1 to TRBJ2-1, with a tentative D call TRBD2 (5 bases). Germline CDR1 reads DFQATT; CDR2 reads SNEGSKA (reference sequence). The CDR3 contains 14 residues. V was cut by 0 bases and J by 1 base, with 7 bases left in between. This CDR3 is CSARERVSYNEQFF. Written as DNA, the CDR3 is TGCAGTGCTAGAGAGCGGGTATCCTACAATGAGCAGTTCTTC.

This clonotype was counted many times. This sequence joins TRBV2 and TRBJ1-5; 11 positions match TRBD1. The CDR3 loop spans 13 amino acids. V was pared by 6 bases and J by 7 bases, with 2 bases of the junction left unmatched. Germline V CDR1 and CDR2: SNHLY, FYNNEI. The CDR3 region is CASRDRGRQPQHF. CDR3 nucleotide sequence: TGTGCCAGCAGGGACAGGGGGCGGCAGCCCCAGCATTTT.

At least ten counts were recorded for this clonotype. The gene calls are TRBV7-2 and TRBJ2-1, with 8 nucleotides matching TRBD1. The CDR3 sequence is 15 residues long. The V gene end was trimmed by 5 bases and the J gene end by 6 bases; junction bases not matched to a gene: 9. Germline V gene lookup returns CDR1 SGHTA and CDR2 FQGNSA. The CDR3, as DNA: TGTGCCAGCAGCCCCGGACAGGGTACGGGCAATGAGCAGTTCTTC. Residues: CASSPGQGTGNEQFF.

The chain couples TRBV6-6 to TRBJ1-5; the D is unclear. This CDR3 spans 14 amino acids. From germline, CDR1 is MNHNY and CDR2 SVGAGI (reference sequence). Trimming took 0 bases from V and 6 from J, leaving 9 bases between them. CDR3: CASSYSFGGQPQHF. The DNA of the CDR3 is TGTGCCAGCAGTTACTCCTTCGGAGGTCAGCCCCAGCATTTT.

This CDR3 reads CASSLVGLGGYTF. CDR3 nucleotide sequence: TGTGCCAGCAGCTTGGTAGGGCTGGGAGGCTACACCTTC. The genes are TRBV5-4 and TRBJ1-2; D not certain. Germline V gene lookup returns CDR1 SGHNT and CDR2 YYREEE (reference sequence). V lost 0 bases to trimming and J lost 8 bases, with 11 bases between them. This CDR3 contains 13 residues.

This clonotype showed up just a few times. The rearrangement uses TRBV4-3 and TRBJ1-6; no reliable D call. The germline CDR1 and CDR2 sequences are LGHNA and YSLEER. Trimming cost V 4 bases and J 10 bases, with 14 bases left between them. The CDR3 runs to 14 residues. CDR3 loop: CASSLGRADSPLHF. The CDR3 DNA is TGCGCCAGCAGCCTAGGTAGGGCAGACTCACCCCTCCACTTT.